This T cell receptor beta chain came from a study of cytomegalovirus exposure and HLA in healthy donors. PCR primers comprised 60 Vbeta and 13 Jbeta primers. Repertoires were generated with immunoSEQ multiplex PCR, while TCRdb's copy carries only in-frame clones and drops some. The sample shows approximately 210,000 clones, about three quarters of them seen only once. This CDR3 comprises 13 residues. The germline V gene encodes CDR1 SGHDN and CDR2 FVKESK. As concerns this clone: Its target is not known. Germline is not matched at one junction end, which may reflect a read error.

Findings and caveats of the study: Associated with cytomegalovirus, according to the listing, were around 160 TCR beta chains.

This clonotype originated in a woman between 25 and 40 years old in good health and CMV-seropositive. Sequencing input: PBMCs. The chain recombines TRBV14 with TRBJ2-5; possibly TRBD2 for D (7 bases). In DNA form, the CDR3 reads TGTGCCAGCAGCCAGTTTGGGCGGGGGCGTCGGAACTTC. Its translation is CASSQFGRGRRNF.